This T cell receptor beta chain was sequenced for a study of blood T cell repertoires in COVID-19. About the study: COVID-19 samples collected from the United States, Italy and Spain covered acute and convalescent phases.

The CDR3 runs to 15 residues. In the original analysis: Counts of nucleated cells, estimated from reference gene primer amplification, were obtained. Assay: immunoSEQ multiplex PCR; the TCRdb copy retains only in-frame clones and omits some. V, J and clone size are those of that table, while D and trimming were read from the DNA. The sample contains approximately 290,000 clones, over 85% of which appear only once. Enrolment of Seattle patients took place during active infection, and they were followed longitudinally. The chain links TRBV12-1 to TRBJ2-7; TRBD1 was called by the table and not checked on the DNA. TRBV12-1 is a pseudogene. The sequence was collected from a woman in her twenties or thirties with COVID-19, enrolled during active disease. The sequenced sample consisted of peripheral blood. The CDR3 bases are TGTGCCAGCAGCCATGGGACAGCGGTGATCTACGAGCAGTACTTC. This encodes CASSHGTAVIYEQYF.